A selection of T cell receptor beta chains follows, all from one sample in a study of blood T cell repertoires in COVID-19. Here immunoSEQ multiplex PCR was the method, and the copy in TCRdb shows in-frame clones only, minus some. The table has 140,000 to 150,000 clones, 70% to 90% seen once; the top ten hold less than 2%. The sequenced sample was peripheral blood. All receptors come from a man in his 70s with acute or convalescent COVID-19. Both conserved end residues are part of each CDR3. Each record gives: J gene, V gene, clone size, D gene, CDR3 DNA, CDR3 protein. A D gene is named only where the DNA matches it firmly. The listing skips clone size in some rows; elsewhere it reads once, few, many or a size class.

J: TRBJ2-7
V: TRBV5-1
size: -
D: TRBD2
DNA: TGCGCCAGCAGCTCTGGTGGAGGGGAGGGGTACGAGCAGTACTTC
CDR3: CASSSGGGEGYEQYF

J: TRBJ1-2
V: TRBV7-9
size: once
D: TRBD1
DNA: TGTGCCAGCAGCTTAGGGACAGGGGGTTGGAACTATGGCTACACCTTC
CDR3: CASSLGTGGWNYGYTF

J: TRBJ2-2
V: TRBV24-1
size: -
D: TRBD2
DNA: TGTGCCACCAGTGACCCCACTAGCGGCACCGGGGAGCTGTTTTTT
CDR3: CATSDPTSGTGELFF

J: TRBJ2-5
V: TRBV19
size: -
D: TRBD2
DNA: TGTGCCAGTAGTAAGGGACTAGCGGGGACAGAGACCCAGTACTTC
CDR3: CASSKGLAGTETQYF

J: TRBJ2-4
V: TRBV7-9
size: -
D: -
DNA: TGTGCCAGCAGCCAAAAGGAGGGGGCCAAAAACATTCAGTACTTC
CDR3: CASSQKEGAKNIQYF

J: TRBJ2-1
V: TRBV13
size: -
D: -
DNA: TGTGCCAGCAGCTTAGGCGGCCAGGGGTCATACAATGAGCAGTTCTTC
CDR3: CASSLGGQGSYNEQFF

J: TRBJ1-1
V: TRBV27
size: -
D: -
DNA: TGTGCCAGCAGTTCCGTACTAAACACTGAAGCTTTCTTT
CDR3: CASSSVLNTEAFF

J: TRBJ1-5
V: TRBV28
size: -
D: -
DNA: TGTGCCAGCAGCGAAGCGGTACCCCAGCATTTT
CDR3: CASSEAVPQHF

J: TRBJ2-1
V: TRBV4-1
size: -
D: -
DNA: TGCGCCAGCGAGAGAGACAGTAGCTCCTACAATGAGCAGTTCTTC
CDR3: CASERDSSSYNEQFF

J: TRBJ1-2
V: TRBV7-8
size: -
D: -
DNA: TGTGCCAGCAGCTTAGAGTCAGGGAATCGGGGCTACACCTTC
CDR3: CASSLESGNRGYTF

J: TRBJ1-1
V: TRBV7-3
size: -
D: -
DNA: TGTGCCAGCAGCTTAGGGACTTGGAGGCAAGCTTTCTTT
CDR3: CASSLGTWRQAFF

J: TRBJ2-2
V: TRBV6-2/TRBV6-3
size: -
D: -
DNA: TGTGCCAGCAGTTACCCAAACTTTCCTGGGCGCGCCGGGGAGCTGTTTTTT
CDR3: CASSYPNFPGRAGELFF

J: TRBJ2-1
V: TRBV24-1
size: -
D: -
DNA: TGTGCCACCAGTGGGACCGGGAGTCTGAGAGAGCAGTTCTTC
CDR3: CATSGTGSLREQFF

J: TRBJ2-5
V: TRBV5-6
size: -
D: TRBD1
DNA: TGTGCCAGCAGCTCCCGGACAGGGGGCTATGAGACCCAGTACTTC
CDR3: CASSSRTGGYETQYF

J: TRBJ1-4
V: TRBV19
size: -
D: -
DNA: TGTGCCAGTAGTATTCCGACTTTTGGTGAAAAACTGTTTTTT
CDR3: CASSIPTFGEKLFF

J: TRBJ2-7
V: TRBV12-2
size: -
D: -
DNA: TGTGCAAGTCGCAGTAGCGGGACCACCTACGAGCAGTACTTC
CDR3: CASRSSGTTYEQYF

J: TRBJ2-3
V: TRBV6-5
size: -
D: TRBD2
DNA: TGTGCCAGCAGTCCCAGACAGAGCGGGAGGGAGGAGTATTTT
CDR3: CASSPRQSGREEYF

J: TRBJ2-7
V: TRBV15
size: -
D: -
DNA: TGTGCCACCAGCAATAGGGGGAAGGGATACGAGCAGTACTTC
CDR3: CATSNRGKGYEQYF

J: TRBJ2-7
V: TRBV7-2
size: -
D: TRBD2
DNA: TGTGCCAGCAGCTCGGGACTAGCGGGAGGGACCCTCCAGTACTTC
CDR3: CASSSGLAGGTLQYF

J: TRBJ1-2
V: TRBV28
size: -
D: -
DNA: TGTGCCAGCAGTTACTGGGACACACTATATGGCTACACCTTC
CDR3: CASSYWDTLYGYTF

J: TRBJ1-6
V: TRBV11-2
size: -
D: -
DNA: TGTGCCAGCAGCTTAGAAAGGAACAGTCATAATTCACCCCTCCACTTT
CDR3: CASSLERNSHNSPLHF

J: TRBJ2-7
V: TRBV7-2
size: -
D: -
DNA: TGTGCCAGCAGCCCAGCTTGGACAGCGTACTCCTACGAGCAGTACTTC
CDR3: CASSPAWTAYSYEQYF

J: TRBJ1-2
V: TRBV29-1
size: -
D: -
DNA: TGCAGCGTTGAAGACCTATATGGCTACACCTTC
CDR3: CSVEDLYGYTF

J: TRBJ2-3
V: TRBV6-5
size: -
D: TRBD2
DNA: TGTGCCAGCACTGTGACCGGACTAGTCTCAGATACGCAGTATTTT
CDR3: CASTVTGLVSDTQYF

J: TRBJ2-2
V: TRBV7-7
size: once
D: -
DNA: TGTGCCAGTCCGCTAACTTACGGGGAGCTGTTTTTT
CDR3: CASPLTYGELFF

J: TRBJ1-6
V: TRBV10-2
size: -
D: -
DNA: TGCGCCAGCAGTGAGCTCTTATCAGGGGTTTATGATTCACCCCTCCACTTT
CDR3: CASSELLSGVYDSPLHF

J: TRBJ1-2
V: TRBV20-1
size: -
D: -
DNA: TGCAGTGCTAGTTCATCTCAGGGGAGCGGCTACACCTTC
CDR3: CSASSSQGSGYTF

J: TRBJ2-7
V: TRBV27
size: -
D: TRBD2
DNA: TGTGCCAGCAGTTTATGGGGGACTAGCGGGTACGAGCAGTACTTC
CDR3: CASSLWGTSGYEQYF

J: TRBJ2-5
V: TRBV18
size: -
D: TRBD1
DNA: TGTGCCAGCTCATTCAGTTCCCCCGGGACAGCCGGAGAGACCCAGTACTTC
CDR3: CASSFSSPGTAGETQYF

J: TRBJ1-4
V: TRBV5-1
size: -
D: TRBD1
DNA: TGCGCCAGCAGCCAGGGACAGGCCCGGAGTCGGGAAAAACTGTTTTTT
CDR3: CASSQGQARSREKLFF